This note documents a single T cell receptor beta chain sequence. The antigen is not known. Compared with germline, one end of the junction differs, possibly owing to a read error. Documented time point: after dendritic cell vaccination, including at tumor progression/relapse. Clones were read by immunoSEQ multiplex PCR, and TCRdb kept only the in-frame ones, dropping some. The sample holds approximately 90,000 clones; 75% to 85% are singletons and the top ten take approximately 2%. The V gene's germline CDR1 is SGHDT and CDR2 YYEEEE. This CDR3 spans 12 amino acids. These data originate in a study of glioma-infiltrating T cells after dendritic cell vaccination. Whole-study results and caveats: Only a small number of patients had complete blood and tumor samples.

The TCR sequence derives from a human donor with glioblastoma. Here the sequenced sample was blood, taken after dendritic cell vaccination. This rearrangement joins TRBV5-6 to TRBJ1-5; TRBD1 is a possible D gene (5 bases). The CDR3 region is CASSLGPGSPAF. CDR3 nucleotides: TGTGCCAGCAGCTTGGGCCCAGGGTCACCAGCATTT.